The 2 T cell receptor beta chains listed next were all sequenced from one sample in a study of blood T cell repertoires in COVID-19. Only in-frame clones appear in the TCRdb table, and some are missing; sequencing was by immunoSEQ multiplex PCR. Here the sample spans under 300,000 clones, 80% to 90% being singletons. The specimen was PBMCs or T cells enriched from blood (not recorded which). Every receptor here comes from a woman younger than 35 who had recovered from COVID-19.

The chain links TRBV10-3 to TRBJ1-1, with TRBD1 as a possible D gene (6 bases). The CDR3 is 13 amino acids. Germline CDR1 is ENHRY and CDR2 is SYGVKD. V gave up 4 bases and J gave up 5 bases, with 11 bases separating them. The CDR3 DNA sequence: TGTGCCATCAGTGTAACAGGGCAAACTGAAGCTTTCTTT. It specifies CAISVTGQTEAFF.

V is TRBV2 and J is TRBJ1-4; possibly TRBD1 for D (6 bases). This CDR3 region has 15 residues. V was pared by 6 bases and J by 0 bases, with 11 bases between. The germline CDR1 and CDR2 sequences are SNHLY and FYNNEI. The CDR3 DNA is TGTGCCAGCAGCTCTTCAGGGGCAACTAATGAAAAACTGTTTTTT. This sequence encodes CASSSSGATNEKLFF. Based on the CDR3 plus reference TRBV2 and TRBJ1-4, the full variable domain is EPEVTQTPSHQVTQMGQEVILRCVPISNHLYFYWYRQILGQKVEFLVSFYNNEISEKSEIFDDQFSVERPDGSNFTLKIRSTKLEDSAMYFCASSSSGATNEKLFFGSGTQLSVL.